This T cell receptor beta chain was observed in a study of blood T cells in healthy people across ages. Study-wide findings and caveats: Long-lived and aged donors differed, with more naive CD4+ cells and higher diversity in the long-lived. Using unsorted PBMCs precluded a conclusive naive versus antigen-experienced comparison.

The use of a sample-barcoded 5' primer and a J-beta primer mix characterized a second PCR of about 6 to 11 cycles. Each cDNA molecule carried a tag from a template-switch adaptor that contained 12 random nucleotides. A single record per CDR3 protein comes from TCRdb applying MiXCR to the 5' RACE reads. The table includes about 1.4 million distinct CDR3 sequences, 59% detected once. Per the germline V gene, CDR1 is LGHDT and CDR2 is YNNKEL (reference sequence). There are 17 residues in the CDR3. V shed 6 bases, J shed 7 bases, and the junction held 18 bases outside the gene matches. A remark on this clonotype: What it recognizes is unknown.

The TCR was taken from a man between 18 and 29 years old in good health. Material for sequencing was blood. V gene TRBV3-1 combines with J gene TRBJ2-1; TRBD2 matches at 7 bases. This CDR3 reads CASSYIRDYPLGNEQFF. CDR3 sequence (DNA): TGTGCCAGCAGTTACATCCGGGACTACCCCCTTGGTAATGAGCAGTTCTTC.